This section outlines one T cell receptor beta chain sequence together with its context. This sample is part of a study of shared clonotypes between healthy human individuals. Sequencing was performed with immunoSEQ multiplex PCR; in TCRdb, only in-frame clones are kept and a portion is missing. Of about 490,000 clones in the sample, around three quarters were seen once. What was sequenced was PBMCs. The sequence derives from a woman aged 40 to 55 in good health. Some clones in this sample may be carry-over from other donors' samples.

The CDR3 reads CATTGSSDRVAFF. DNA of the CDR3: TGTGCCACCACCGGATCCTCCGATCGAGTAGCTTTCTTT. The gene calls are TRBV6-5 and TRBJ1-1, with no clear D. Germline-derived CDR1 and CDR2 are MNHEY and SVGAGI. The CDR3 contains 13 residues. V shed 10 bases and J shed 10 bases, with 22 bases lying between them.